Below, 4 T cell receptor beta chains from the same sample are listed, as sequenced in a study of tumor and adjacent non-tumor tissue in lung cancer. RNA was extracted from bulk tissue without any cell sorting. Three rounds of nested PCR, following a modified ARM-PCR protocol, produced the TCRbeta library. MiXCR was run by TCRdb on the multiplex PCR reads, yielding one entry per CDR3 protein. The data show 65,000 to 90,000 distinct CDR3 sequences, 75% to 90% seen once. Specimen: lung tumor tissue. The source is a woman between 45 and 60 years old with non-small cell lung cancer.

This chain uses TRBV4-1 with TRBJ2-1; no reliable D call. The V end lost 0 bases, the J end lost 7 bases, and 16 bases lay between the germline ends. The germline CDR1 and CDR2 sequences are MGHRA and YSYEKL. The CDR3 has 16 residues. The CDR3 is CASSQDSANGYNEQFF. The CDR3 nucleotides are TGCGCCAGCAGCCAAGATTCCGCTAACGGTTATAATGAGCAGTTCTTC.

The chain uses TRBV4-1 and TRBJ2-3; 7 bases align to TRBD2. The CDR3 extends over 17 amino acids. Unmatched junction bases numbered 6, after V lost 0 bases and J lost 0 bases. The germline V gene encodes CDR1 MGHRA and CDR2 YSYEKL. The CDR3 nucleotides are TGCGCCAGCAGCCAAGAATCCTCTAGCGGAAGCACAGATACGCAGTATTTT. Amino acid sequence: CASSQESSSGSTDTQYF.

As for this clonotype: The limits of the CDR3 on the DNA are not certain, so only TCRdb's listed CDR3 is given. The chain uses TRBV11-2 and TRBJ1-2. Germline loops: CDR1 SGHAT, CDR2 FQNNGV. The CDR3 length equals 14 residues, ends included. The CDR3 protein is CTSSLTRTNYGCTF.

This clonotype was picked up a small number of times. One end of the junction is discordant with germline, which a read error may explain. CDR3 nucleotides: TGCAGCGTTGAGGCCCTGCAGGATTACACTGAAACTTTCTTT. Translation: CSVEALQDYTETFF. The V gene is TRBV29-1, the J gene TRBJ1-1; no reliable D call. Looked up from germline, CDR1 is SQVTM and CDR2 is ANQGSEA. This CDR3 contains 14 residues.